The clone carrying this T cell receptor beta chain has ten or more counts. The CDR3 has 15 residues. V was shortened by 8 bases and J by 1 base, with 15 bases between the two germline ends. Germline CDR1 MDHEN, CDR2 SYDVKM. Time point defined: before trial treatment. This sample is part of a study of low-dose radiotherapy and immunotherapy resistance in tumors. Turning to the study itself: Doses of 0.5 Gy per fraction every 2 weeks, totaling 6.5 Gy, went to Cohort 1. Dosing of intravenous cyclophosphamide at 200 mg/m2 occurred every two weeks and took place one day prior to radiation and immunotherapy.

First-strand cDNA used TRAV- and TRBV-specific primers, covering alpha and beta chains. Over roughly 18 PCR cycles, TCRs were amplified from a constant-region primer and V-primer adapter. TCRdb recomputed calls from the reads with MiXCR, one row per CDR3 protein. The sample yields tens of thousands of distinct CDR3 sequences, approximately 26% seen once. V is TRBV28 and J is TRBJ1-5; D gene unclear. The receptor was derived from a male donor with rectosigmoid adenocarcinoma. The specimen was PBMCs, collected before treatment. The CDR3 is CASGRRSLSNQPQHF. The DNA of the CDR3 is TGTGCCAGCGGGAGGCGGTCCTTGAGCAATCAGCCCCAGCATTTT. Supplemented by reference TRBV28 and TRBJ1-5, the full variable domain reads DVKVTQSSRYLVKRTGEKVFLECVQDMDHENMFWYRQDPGLGLRLIYFSYDVKMKEKGDIPEGYSVSREKKERFSLILESASTNQTSMYLCASGRRSLSNQPQHFGDGTRLSIL.